These 17 T cell receptor beta chains were all obtained from the same sample, sequenced in a study of cytomegalovirus exposure and HLA in healthy donors (dated by TCRdb to about 2017). Preparation of the library involved the immunoSEQ multiplex PCR assay. The multiplex PCR relied on a mix of 60 forward primers for TCR Vbeta segments and 13 reverse primers for TCR Jbeta segments. TCRdb's version of the immuneACCESS table is confined to in-frame rearrangements and falls short of the full clone set. An unresolved V gene accounts for under half of the shortfall where checked; the remainder is of unknown origin. The sample table shows about 63,000 clones, and approximately 80% are seen once. The top ten clonotypes cover just under 3% of the sample. Input material: PBMCs. The receptor source for this set is a young woman in good health and CMV-seronegative.

V and J are TRBV11-3 and TRBJ1-3, with D unclear. This CDR3 is built from 17 residues. Looked up from germline, CDR1 is SGHNT and CDR2 is YENEEA. V was clipped by 0 bases and J by 1 base, with 13 bases between them. The chain's CDR3 is CASSLDSGVLSGNTIYF. CDR3 DNA: TGTGCCAGCAGCTTAGATTCAGGCGTGTTGTCTGGAAACACCATATATTTT. Full variable domain (missing parts from reference TRBV11-3 and TRBJ1-3): EAGVVQSPRYKIIEKKQPVAFWCNPISGHNTLYWYLQNLGQGPELLIRYENEEAVDDSQLPKDRFSAERLKGVDSTLKIQPAELGDSAVYLCASSLDSGVLSGNTIYFGEGSWLTVV.

This clone has only a few counts. The chain is built from TRBV30 and TRBJ1-5; no firm D call. The CDR3 has 13 amino acids. Trimming took off 5 bases at V and 2 bases at J, with 10 bases between the two ends. Germline values: CDR1 GTSNPN, CDR2 SVGIG (reference sequence). The CDR3 sequence is CAWGLSGNQPQHF. CDR3 sequence (DNA): TGTGCCTGGGGACTCTCAGGCAATCAGCCCCAGCATTTT.

The genes are TRBV9 and TRBJ2-1, with 12 positions matching TRBD2. There are 16 residues in the CDR3. Germline CDR1 and CDR2: SGDLS and YYNGEE. Germline trimming cut 0 bases from V and 7 bases from J; bases unmatched to any gene: 5. CDR3 region: CASSVALLAGGNEQFF. The CDR3 DNA is TGTGCCAGCAGCGTAGCCCTGCTAGCGGGAGGGAATGAGCAGTTCTTC.

The chain recombines TRBV10-3 with TRBJ2-3; D might be TRBD2 (6 bases). The V end was cut by 3 bases, the J end by 4 bases, with 17 bases between. The germline gives CDR1 ENHRY, CDR2 SYGVKD. The CDR3 is 16 amino acids. DNA of the CDR3: TGTGCCATCAGTGACCCGAGAACTAGCTTGTCAGATACGCAGTATTTT. Encoded protein: CAISDPRTSLSDTQYF.

The chain couples TRBV10-3 to TRBJ1-2; the match to TRBD1 covers 9 bases. CDR1 is ENHRY and CDR2 is SYGVKD in the germline V gene. The CDR3 consists of 13 residues. V was clipped by 10 bases and J by 2 bases; unmatched bases: 5. In DNA form, the CDR3 reads TGTGCCACCCGGGACAGGGTCAACTATGGCTACACCTTC. It codes for CATRDRVNYGYTF.

V is TRBV10-2 and J is TRBJ1-1, with 8 bases matching TRBD1. The CDR3 has 13 residues. The junction had 4 bases not matched to a gene; V was cut back by 6 bases and J by 4 bases. The germline CDR1 and CDR2 sequences are WSHSY and SAAADI. The CDR3 protein is CASRDRESTEAFF. The CDR3 nucleotides read TGCGCCAGCAGGGACAGGGAAAGCACTGAAGCTTTCTTT.

The chain has TRBV11-3 and TRBJ1-2; D might be TRBD1 (5 bases). Looked up from germline, CDR1 is SGHNT and CDR2 is YENEEA. V was trimmed by 5 bases and J by 8 bases, leaving 24 bases between them. This CDR3 spans 16 amino acids. CDR3 residues: CASSQTSTATPMGYTF. The CDR3 coding sequence is TGTGCCAGCAGCCAAACATCGACAGCAACCCCTATGGGCTACACCTTC.

The rearrangement links TRBV23-1 to TRBJ1-2, with a weak D call TRBD1 (6 bases). TRBV23-1 is an ORF; its function is uncertain. The CDR3 covers 13 residues. The V gene lost 6 bases and the J gene lost 3 bases, with 11 bases spanning the gap. The CDR3 loop is CASRTGADYGYTF. The CDR3 DNA follows: TGCGCCAGCAGGACAGGTGCAGACTATGGCTACACCTTC.

This clone was found once. This chain connects TRBV19 to TRBJ1-6, with D maybe TRBD1 (6 bases). This CDR3 has 13 residues. Between the trimmed V and J ends, which lost 8 bases and 9 bases, there was a span of 14 bases. The V gene's germline CDR1 is LNHDA and CDR2 SQIVND (reference sequence). This CDR3 is CASSRGGGSPLHF. CDR3 DNA sequence: TGTGCCAGTTCTCGAGGGGGTGGTTCACCCCTCCACTTT.

CDR3 region: CASSYSHGEQGTYF. The CDR3 DNA reads TGTGCCAGCAGTTACTCTCACGGCGAACAGGGAACGTACTTC. The chain carries TRBV6-5 and TRBJ2-5, with a tentative D call TRBD1 (6 bases). CDR1 is MNHEY, CDR2 SVGAGI, per germline. The CDR3 runs 14 residues. V shed 0 bases and J shed 13 bases, with 18 bases lying between them.

This clone was observed a few times. The chain joins TRBV5-6 to TRBJ1-2, with 10 bases that match TRBD1. The V gene's germline CDR1 is SGHDT and CDR2 YYEEEE. The CDR3 covers 13 residues. The V gene end was trimmed by 3 bases and the J gene end by 6 bases; junction bases not matched to a gene: 2. As DNA, the CDR3 is TGTGCCAGCAGCTCTGACAGGGGGCATGGCTACACCTTC. As protein: CASSSDRGHGYTF.

The chain recombines TRBV30 with TRBJ2-7; 14 bases fit TRBD2. After removal of 2 bases from V and 5 bases from J, the junction contained 8 bases not matched to a gene. CDR1 and CDR2 (germline): GTSNPN, SVGIG (reference sequence). This CDR3 is 16 amino acids long. CDR3 residues: CAWSRTSGGWDHEQYF. In nucleotides, the CDR3 is TGTGCCTGGAGTAGGACTAGCGGGGGGTGGGACCACGAGCAGTACTTC.

The chain uses TRBV11-2 and TRBJ2-7; D is possibly TRBD1 (6 bases). The V end was cut by 2 bases, the J end by 2 bases, with 13 bases between. CDR3 length: 15 residues. The germline V gene encodes CDR1 SGHAT and CDR2 FQNNGV. The CDR3 is CASSLHPGQTYEQYF. The DNA of the CDR3 is TGTGCCAGCAGCTTACACCCCGGACAGACCTACGAGCAGTACTTC.

This clone was seen a handful of times. The J gene is TRBJ1-1, the V gene TRBV7-9; 10 positions agree with TRBD1. This CDR3 comprises 15 residues. Germline CDR1 reads SEHNR; CDR2 reads FQNEAQ (reference sequence). V shed 1 base, J shed 2 bases, and the junction held 1 base outside the gene matches. CDR3 loop: CASSLGDRGNTEAFF. The CDR3 coding sequence is TGTGCCAGCAGCTTAGGGGACAGGGGAAACACTGAAGCTTTCTTT.

The chain links TRBV7-2 to TRBJ2-2; 16 bases map to TRBD2. Trimming took 5 bases from V and 1 from J; bases not matched to a gene: 4. CDR3 size: 18 residues. Germline V gene lookup returns CDR1 SGHTA and CDR2 FQGNSA. The CDR3 loop is CASSPGLAGGLNTGELFF. CDR3 in DNA: TGTGCCAGCAGCCCGGGACTAGCGGGGGGGTTGAACACCGGGGAGCTGTTTTTT.

The chain couples TRBV27 to TRBJ2-3; 7 nucleotides agree with TRBD1. The V segment lost 10 bases and the J segment 0 bases; nucleotides outside the gene matches: 10. This CDR3 region has 15 residues. Germline V gives CDR1 MNHEY, CDR2 SMNVEV (reference sequence). CDR3 DNA: TGTGCCACCGCCGAGGGGGCCCTTAGCACAGATACGCAGTATTTT. It is translated as CATAEGALSTDTQYF.

The J gene is TRBJ1-1, the V gene TRBV5-4, with a tentative D call TRBD1 (5 bases). This CDR3 region has 13 residues. Germline-derived CDR1 and CDR2 are SGHNT and YYREEE (reference sequence). Trimming stripped 3 bases from V and 2 bases from J, with 8 bases between. In nucleotides, the CDR3 is TGTGCCAGCAGCTGGGGCACAAACACTGAAGCTTTCTTT. It yields the protein CASSWGTNTEAFF. Looking up the rest from reference TRBV5-4 and TRBJ1-1 gives the full variable domain: ETGVTQSPTHLIKTRGQQVTLRCSSQSGHNTVSWYQQALGQGPQFIFQYYREEENGRGNFPPRFSGLQFPNYSSELNVNALELDDSALYLCASSWGTNTEAFFGQGTRLTVV.